This T cell receptor beta chain was found in a study of T cells in Graves' hyperthyroidism and ophthalmopathy. Looking at the study overall: Before treatment of any kind, peripheral blood was taken at initial diagnosis. Findings and caveats of the study: Most thyroid-expanded clonotypes above 0.001 were also found in blood.

This clonotype has at least ten counts. Antigen unknown. Regions amplified from RNA transcripts were the TCR beta CDR3 regions. Researchers ran a first-round RT-PCR on the TCR CDR3 using the HTBI primer set. Using its own MiXCR run on the multiplex PCR reads, TCRdb lists one record per CDR3 protein. The table lists about 740,000 distinct CDR3 sequences, about 15% of them singletons. The CDR3 is made up of 13 amino acids. V lost 3 bases, J lost 8 bases, and 10 bases lay in between. Germline V lookup: CDR1 MDHEN, CDR2 SYDVKM. Clinical symptoms, serum thyroxine, TRAb, thyroid ultrasound and orbital computed tomography established diagnosis.

V is TRBV28 and J is TRBJ2-2; D is possibly TRBD1 (6 bases). This sequence originates from a woman aged 18-30 years with Graves' hyperthyroidism. Sequenced sample: blood. The CDR3 nucleotides are TGTGCCAGCAGTTTCGGACAGAGGGGGGAGCTGTTTTTT. Protein product: CASSFGQRGELFF. The full variable domain, rest sourced from reference TRBV28 and TRBJ2-2, is DVKVTQSSRYLVKRTGEKVFLECVQDMDHENMFWYRQDPGLGLRLIYFSYDVKMKEKGDIPEGYSVSREKKERFSLILESASTNQTSMYLCASSFGQRGELFFGEGSRLTVL.